Each of the 24 T cell receptor beta chains below was sequenced from the same sample in a study of cytomegalovirus exposure and HLA in healthy donors. Here immunoSEQ multiplex PCR was the method, and the copy in TCRdb shows in-frame clones only, minus some. The table lists over 70,000 clones, roughly 90% of them singletons. The specimen sequenced was PBMCs. The origin of the receptors is a woman under 30 in good health and CMV-seropositive.

The chain uses TRBV27 and TRBJ2-1; TRBD2 agrees at 10 bases. The germline gives CDR1 MNHEY, CDR2 SMNVEV (reference sequence). The CDR3 loop spans 15 amino acids. V was pared by 3 bases and J by 3 bases, with 2 bases of the junction left unmatched. CDR3 loop: CASSFVAGGYNEQFF. CDR3 sequence (DNA): TGTGCCAGCAGTTTTGTAGCGGGGGGCTACAATGAGCAGTTCTTC.

This clone was picked up one time. The CDR3 sequence: CASSEQGIHTQYF. CDR3 in DNA: TGTGCCAGCAGCGAACAGGGGATTCATACGCAGTATTTT. The chain employs TRBV28 and TRBJ2-3; 7 positions agree with TRBD1. Germline loops: CDR1 MDHEN, CDR2 SYDVKM. J was trimmed by 7 bases and V by 6 bases; bases with no gene match: 7. The CDR3 extends over 13 amino acids.

This clone was observed a handful of times. This rearrangement joins TRBV19 to TRBJ1-2, with D maybe TRBD1 (6 bases). CDR3 length equals 12 residues. V lost 4 bases and J lost 6, with 9 bases in between. CDR1 and CDR2 (germline): LNHDA, SQIVND (reference sequence). CDR3 DNA: TGTGCCAGTAGTAGGACAGCTAATGGCTACACCTTC. It translates to CASSRTANGYTF.

The gene calls are TRBV10-3 and TRBJ2-7, with 10 bases identical to TRBD1. Germline V gene data show CDR1 as ENHRY and CDR2 as SYGVKD. This CDR3 contains 15 residues. Losses at the gene ends were 6 bases for V and 5 bases for J; bases not matched to a gene: 10. The CDR3 here is CAISTLGTGANEQYF. CDR3 bases: TGTGCCATCAGCACGCTCGGGACAGGGGCTAACGAGCAGTACTTC.

This chain uses TRBV6-5 with TRBJ1-5; D is possibly TRBD1 (5 bases). Germline V gene lookup returns CDR1 MNHEY and CDR2 SVGAGI. The CDR3 runs to 15 residues. The ends were cut back, 6 bases at V and 4 bases at J, with 16 bases in the middle. The DNA for the CDR3 is TGTGCCAGCAGCAACGCGGGGGTTGGGAATCAGCCCCAGCATTTT. Translated: CASSNAGVGNQPQHF.

The rearrangement links TRBV6-5 to TRBJ2-5; 8 nucleotides match TRBD2. Germline V gene lookup returns CDR1 MNHEY and CDR2 SVGAGI. J lost 5 bases, V lost 7 bases, and 6 bases had no gene match. The CDR3 runs 13 residues. The CDR3 DNA sequence: TGTGCCAGCAAAGACGGGGGGGCGGAGACCCAGTACTTC. Translated, it gives CASKDGGAETQYF.

The CDR3 DNA sequence: TGCGCCAGCAGCTTGGATCCGGGAGAGACCCAGTACTTC. Translation gives CASSLDPGETQYF. The chain employs TRBV5-1 and TRBJ2-5; unclear D gene. CDR1 is SGHRS and CDR2 is YFSETQ in the germline V gene. Trimming left V 0 bases short and J 4 bases short, with 7 bases between. CDR3 length: 13 amino acids.

This clone came up once. The chain employs TRBV5-4 and TRBJ2-7; possible D gene TRBD1, 6 bases. The CDR3 has 14 residues. Trimming took off 3 bases at V and 1 base at J, with 11 bases between the two ends. In germline, CDR1 is SGHNT, CDR2 YYREEE (reference sequence). CDR3 in DNA: TGTGCCAGCAGCTCCCGGCAGGGGTCCTACGAGCAGTACTTC. Encoded protein: CASSSRQGSYEQYF. The variable domain in full, completed from reference TRBV5-4 and TRBJ2-7, reads ETGVTQSPTHLIKTRGQQVTLRCSSQSGHNTVSWYQQALGQGPQFIFQYYREEENGRGNFPPRFSGLQFPNYSSELNVNALELDDSALYLCASSSRQGSYEQYFGPGTRLTVT.

This chain joins TRBV4-1 and TRBJ1-2, with TRBD1 matching over 7 bases. The junction had 11 bases not matched to a gene; V was cut back by 7 bases and J by 6 bases. The germline V gene has CDR1 MGHRA and CDR2 YSYEKL. The CDR3 is made up of 14 amino acids. DNA for the CDR3: TGCGCCAGCAAGCCCCCGGGACAGTATCATGGCTACACCTTC. Its translation is CASKPPGQYHGYTF.

The gene calls are TRBV6-1 and TRBJ1-4; the D gene is possibly TRBD1 (6 bases). CDR3 length: 16 residues. Germline V gives CDR1 MNHNS, CDR2 SASEGT. The V end was cut by 3 bases, the J end by 2 bases, with 13 bases between. For the CDR3, the DNA is TGTGCCAGCAGTGAGAAGGGACAAAGCACTAATGAAAAACTGTTTTTT. This gives the protein CASSEKGQSTNEKLFF.

The CDR3 coding sequence is TGTGCCAGCTCTTACAGGACAGTAGAAGGTACTCTCTCTGGAAACACCATATATTTT. This encodes CASSYRTVEGTLSGNTIYF. J is TRBJ1-3 and V is TRBV18; a possible D gene is TRBD1 (6 bases). This CDR3 spans 19 amino acids. CDR1 and CDR2 from the germline V gene are KGHSH and LQKENI. V lost 6 bases and J 0 bases, leaving 24 bases between the germline ends.

The chain couples TRBV15 to TRBJ2-7; perhaps TRBD2 as D (7 bases). Germline CDR1 is LNHNV and CDR2 is YYDKDF (reference sequence). The CDR3 is 13 amino acids. V gave up 0 bases and J gave up 6 bases, with 9 bases separating them. The CDR3 region is CATSRDGGLEQYF. CDR3 in DNA: TGTGCCACCAGCAGAGACGGGGGGCTCGAGCAGTACTTC.

Only one count was recorded for this clone. J is TRBJ2-1 and V is TRBV9, with 15 bases that match TRBD2. The CDR3 loop spans 17 amino acids. From germline, CDR1 is SGDLS and CDR2 YYNGEE. Unmatched junction bases numbered 5, after V lost 0 bases and J lost 7 bases. This chain's CDR3 is CASSVGGLAGGRNEQFF. CDR3 nucleotide sequence: TGTGCCAGCAGCGTAGGTGGACTAGCGGGAGGGCGGAATGAGCAGTTCTTC. Full variable domain (rest looked up from reference TRBV9 and TRBJ2-1): DSGVTQTPKHLITATGQRVTLRCSPRSGDLSVYWYQQSLDQGLQFLIQYYNGEERAKGNILERFSAQQFPDLHSELNLSSLELGDSALYFCASSVGGLAGGRNEQFFGPGTRLTVL.

The J gene is TRBJ2-4, the V gene TRBV15, with TRBD1 identical over 9 bases. The CDR3 contains 19 residues. With 0 bases clipped from V and 3 bases from J, the junction kept 12 bases outside the gene matches. Germline loops: CDR1 LNHNV, CDR2 YYDKDF (reference sequence). This CDR3 reads CATSRDRRGQGGNKNIQYF. CDR3 nucleotides: TGTGCCACCAGCAGAGATAGGAGGGGACAGGGAGGAAACAAAAACATTCAGTACTTC.

The V call is TRBV19, the J call TRBJ2-1; 7 nucleotides line up with TRBD1. CDR1 and CDR2 (germline): LNHDA, SQIVND (reference sequence). This CDR3 is built from 16 residues. The junction had 11 bases not matched to a gene; V was cut back by 5 bases and J by 4 bases. The CDR3 spells CASSLARDSSYNEQFF. In nucleotides, the CDR3 is TGTGCCAGTAGTCTTGCCCGGGACAGCTCGTACAATGAGCAGTTCTTC.

This clone was recorded a few times. V gene TRBV10-2 combines with J gene TRBJ2-7; 9 nucleotides match TRBD1. The CDR3 runs 15 residues. CDR1 is WSHSY and CDR2 is SAAADI in the germline V gene. The J segment lost 4 bases and the V segment lost 4 bases, leaving 8 bases of the junction unmatched. Written as DNA, the CDR3 is TGCGCCAGCAGTGTTTTTACAGGGGGCGTGTACGAGCAGTACTTC. Translation gives CASSVFTGGVYEQYF.

This clone appeared a single time. V is TRBV27 and J is TRBJ1-1; D is perhaps TRBD1 (6 bases). The CDR3 has 13 amino acids. V dropped 5 bases and J dropped 7 bases, with 14 bases sitting between them. Germline V CDR1 and CDR2: MNHEY, SMNVEV (reference sequence). The CDR3 DNA reads TGTGCCAGCAGTCTAGGACAGTGGAATGAAGCTTTCTTT. Encoded protein: CASSLGQWNEAFF.

The CDR3 loop is CASSHGVGSSNQPQHF. As DNA, the CDR3 is TGTGCCAGCAGTCACGGGGTGGGTAGTAGCAATCAGCCCCAGCATTTT. The chain couples TRBV6-6 to TRBJ1-5; D is uncertain. Germline V gene data show CDR1 as MNHNY and CDR2 as SVGAGI (reference sequence). V was cut by 5 bases and J by 0 bases, with 14 bases left in between. There are 16 residues in the CDR3.

The J gene is TRBJ1-1, the V gene TRBV28; D ambiguous. The germline CDR1 and CDR2 sequences are MDHEN and SYDVKM. CDR3 length: 13 amino acids. The ends were cut back, 5 bases at V and 9 bases at J, with 16 bases in the middle. The CDR3 DNA is TGTGCCAGCAGTAAGGCCCAGGATCTACAAGCTTTCTTT. Its translation: CASSKAQDLQAFF.

This chain uses TRBV5-5 with TRBJ2-3; 7 bases map to TRBD2. Germline V lookup: CDR1 SGHKS, CDR2 YYEKEE (reference sequence). With V trimmed by 0 bases and J by 2 bases, 12 bases remained unmatched. This CDR3 has 18 residues. The CDR3 loop is CASSLVAWEGYDTDTQYF. DNA for the CDR3: TGTGCCAGCAGCTTGGTGGCTTGGGAGGGCTACGACACAGATACGCAGTATTTT.

This chain uses TRBV6-1 with TRBJ2-5; TRBD2 matches at 9 bases. V was clipped by 1 base and J by 0 bases; unmatched bases: 0. Per germline, CDR1 MNHNS and CDR2 SASEGT. This CDR3 has 15 amino acids. CDR3 amino acids: CASSEVAGDQETQYF. CDR3 bases: TGTGCCAGCAGTGAAGTAGCGGGAGACCAAGAGACCCAGTACTTC.

V and J are TRBV6-1 and TRBJ1-2; D might be TRBD1 (6 bases). Trimming shortened V by 3 bases and J by 3 bases, and 14 bases separated the two germline ends. The CDR3 length is 15 residues. Germline assignment: CDR1 MNHNS and CDR2 SASEGT. The CDR3 DNA reads TGTGCCAGCAGTGAGGCCCAGGGGCCGTACTATGGCTACACCTTC. Its translation is CASSEAQGPYYGYTF.

Only one count was recorded for this clone. This rearrangement joins TRBV30 to TRBJ1-4; D perhaps matches TRBD1 (5 bases). Looked up from germline, CDR1 is GTSNPN and CDR2 is SVGIG (reference sequence). The CDR3 extends over 12 amino acids. V was shortened by 5 bases and J by 8 bases, with 12 bases between the two germline ends. CDR3 coding DNA: TGTGCCTGGTCCCCGGGGGGAGAAAAACTGTTTTTT. Protein sequence: CAWSPGGEKLFF. Looking up the rest from reference TRBV30 and TRBJ1-4 gives the full variable domain: SQTIHQWPATLVQPVGSPLSLECTVEGTSNPNLYWYRQAAGRGLQLLFYSVGIGQISSEVPQNLSASRPQDRQFILSSKKLLLSDSGFYLCAWSPGGEKLFFGSGTQLSVL.

The gene calls are TRBV2 and TRBJ2-1; maybe TRBD1 (5 bases). The length of the CDR3 is 14 residues. V was pared by 6 bases and J by 5 bases, with 14 bases between. Germline V gene sequence: CDR1 SNHLY, CDR2 FYNNEI. The CDR3 sequence: CASSIGDSHNEQFF. The CDR3 DNA is TGTGCCAGCAGCATAGGGGATAGCCACAATGAGCAGTTCTTC.